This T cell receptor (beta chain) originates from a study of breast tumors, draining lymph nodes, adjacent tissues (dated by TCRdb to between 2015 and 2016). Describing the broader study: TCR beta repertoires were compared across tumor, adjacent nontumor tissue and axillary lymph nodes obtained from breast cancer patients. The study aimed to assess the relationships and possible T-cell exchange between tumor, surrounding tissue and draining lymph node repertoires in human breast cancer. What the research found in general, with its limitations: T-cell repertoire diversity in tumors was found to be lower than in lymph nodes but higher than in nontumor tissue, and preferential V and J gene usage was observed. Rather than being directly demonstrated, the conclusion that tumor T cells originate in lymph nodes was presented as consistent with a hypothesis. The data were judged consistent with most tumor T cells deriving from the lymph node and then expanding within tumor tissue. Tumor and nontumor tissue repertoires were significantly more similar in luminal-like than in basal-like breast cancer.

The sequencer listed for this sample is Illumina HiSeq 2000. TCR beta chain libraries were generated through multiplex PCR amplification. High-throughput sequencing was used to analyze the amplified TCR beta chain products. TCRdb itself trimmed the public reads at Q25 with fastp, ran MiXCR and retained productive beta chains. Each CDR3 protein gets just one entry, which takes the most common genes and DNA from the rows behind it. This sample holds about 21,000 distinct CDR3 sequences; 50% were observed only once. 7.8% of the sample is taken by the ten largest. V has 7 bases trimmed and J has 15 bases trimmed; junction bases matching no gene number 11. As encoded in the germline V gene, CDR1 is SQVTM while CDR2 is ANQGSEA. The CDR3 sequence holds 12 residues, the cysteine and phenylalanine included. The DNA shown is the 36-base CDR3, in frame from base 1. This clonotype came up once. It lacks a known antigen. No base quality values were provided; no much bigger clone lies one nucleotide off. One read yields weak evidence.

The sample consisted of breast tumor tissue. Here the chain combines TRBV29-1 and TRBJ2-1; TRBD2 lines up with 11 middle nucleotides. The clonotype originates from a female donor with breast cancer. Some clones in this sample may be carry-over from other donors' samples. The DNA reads TGCAGCGCCGCCGGACTAGCGGGCGTGGGGTTCTTC. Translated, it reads CSAAGLAGVGFF.